In its sample, the clone carrying this TCR beta chain was seen many times. Its specificity is unknown. The CDR3 length is 16 residues. Germline V CDR1 and CDR2: SGHKS, YYEKEE (reference sequence). The V gene end was trimmed by 2 bases and the J gene end by 4 bases; junction bases not matched to a gene: 5. TCRdb reprocessed the RT-PCR reads with MiXCR, giving one entry per CDR3 protein. The sample yields hundreds of thousands of distinct CDR3 sequences, about 7.6% seen once. The entry originates in a study of response to subunit inactivated influenza vaccine. Regarding the study as a whole: It was suggested by the authors that few new T cells are recruited by each seasonal influenza vaccination.

The sequence was collected from a man in his fifties or sixties who received an inactivated influenza vaccine. The chain has TRBV5-5 and TRBJ2-2, with TRBD1 identical over 10 bases. The source material was PBMCs from blood, sampled less than 25 months after vaccination. The CDR3 DNA reads TGTGCCAGCAGCTTCCCCGGGACAGGGGCCACCGGGGAGCTGTTTTTT. It is translated as CASSFPGTGATGELFF. The whole variable domain, filled in from reference TRBV5-5 and TRBJ2-2, reads DAGVTQSPTHLIKTRGQQVTLRCSPISGHKSVSWYQQVLGQGPQFIFQYYEKEERGRGNFPDRFSARQFPNYSSELNVNALLLGDSALYLCASSFPGTGATGELFFGEGSRLTVL.